Listed below are T cell receptor beta chains from one sample, sequenced in a study of control samples from healthy donors and cancer patients. Assay used: immunoSEQ multiplex PCR; TCRdb lists only in-frame clones, some missing. Of around 110,000 clones in the sample, more than 75% are singletons; the top ten hold approximately 2.2%. The specimen sequenced was blood. The source is a woman aged 70-85 years in good health. The CDR3 runs from the conserved cysteine through the conserved F or W. The D gene is left open where the match is weak. Part of the rows lack a size; the others show once, few, many or a class for expanded clones.

J gene,clone size,V gene,D gene,CDR3 DNA,CDR3 protein
TRBJ1-1,.,TRBV29-1,.,TGCAGCGCACGGTGGGGAATGAACACTGAAGCTTTCTTT,CSARWGMNTEAFF
TRBJ2-3,.,TRBV27,TRBD2,TGTGCCAGCGCCCGGCTAGCGGGGGGCTGGGGAGATACGCAGTATTTT,CASARLAGGWGDTQYF
TRBJ1-3,.,TRBV5-1,TRBD1,TGCGCCAGCAGCTTTGGGACAGGGCCGAGCTCTGGAAACACCATATATTTT,CASSFGTGPSSGNTIYF
TRBJ1-3,.,TRBV6-5,.,TGTGCCAGCAGTTACACGGCTACCCGGGGAAACACCATATATTTT,CASSYTATRGNTIYF
TRBJ1-6,once,TRBV3-1/TRBV3-2,.,TGTGCCAGCAGCCAAGGTCTAATCGACAATAATTCACCCCTCCACTTT,CASSQGLIDNNSPLHF
TRBJ1-1,.,TRBV6-5,.,TGTGCCAGCAGTTATGTGGGGGGCCGCACTGAAGCTTTCTTT,CASSYVGGRTEAFF
TRBJ1-5,few,TRBV6-5,.,TGTGCCAGCAGTCTCTGGGGGTCTCAGCCCCAGCATTTT,CASSLWGSQPQHF
TRBJ1-2,.,TRBV4-1,TRBD1,TGCGCCAGCAGCCAAGAAGGGGGCTACGGCGGCTACACCTTC,CASSQEGGYGGYTF
TRBJ2-4,.,TRBV12-3/TRBV12-4,.,TGTGCCAGCAGTTTTCTGGGCTATCAGTACTTC,CASSFLGYQYF
TRBJ2-5,.,TRBV2,.,TGTGCCAGCAGTGAAACGGTTGGGGGGGGCCATACTGTGGAAGAGACCCAGTACTTC,CASSETVGGGHTVEETQYF
TRBJ1-2,.,TRBV4-3,TRBD1,TGCGCCAGCAGCCAAGGACAGGGGGCGGAGTATGGCTACACCTTC,CASSQGQGAEYGYTF
TRBJ1-5,.,TRBV9,TRBD1,TGTGCCAGCAGCGTCGGACAGGGGCAACAGCCCCAGCATTTT,CASSVGQGQQPQHF
TRBJ2-1,.,TRBV6-1,TRBD1,TGTGCCAGCAGTGAATTCGAGAGACAGGGAGTAGATGAGCAGTTCTTC,CASSEFERQGVDEQFF
TRBJ1-1,once,TRBV28,.,TGTGCCAGCAGTAGGGGGTTGAACACTGAAGCTTTCTTT,CASSRGLNTEAFF
TRBJ1-3,.,TRBV3-1/TRBV3-2,TRBD1,TGCGCCAGCAGCTTCCGACAGGGTAATTCTGGAAACACCATATATTTT,CASSFRQGNSGNTIYF
TRBJ2-1,.,TRBV27,TRBD1,TGTGCCAGCAGTTTATCCGGGACAGGGGCATACAATGAGCAGTTCTTC,CASSLSGTGAYNEQFF
TRBJ1-2,.,TRBV4-1,.,TGCGCCAGCAGCTCCCGGGAGGAAGCAGGGTATGGCTACACCTTC,CASSSREEAGYGYTF
TRBJ1-5,.,TRBV27,.,TGTGCCAGCAGTTTATTAAGTCGGAGCAATCAGCCCCAGCATTTT,CASSLLSRSNQPQHF
TRBJ2-3,.,TRBV24-1,.,TGTGCCACCAGTGATCCCGGGACCCACGGGACAGATACGCAGTATTTT,CATSDPGTHGTDTQYF
TRBJ1-3,.,TRBV18,.,TGTGCCAGCTCACCCGAGACCGTCTACTCTGGAAACACCATATATTTT,CASSPETVYSGNTIYF
TRBJ1-5,.,TRBV2,TRBD1,TGTGCCAGCAGTGGGACAGGGGGTAATCAGCCCCAGCATTTT,CASSGTGGNQPQHF
TRBJ2-1,.,TRBV6-2/TRBV6-3,.,TGTGCCAGCAGCACGGGGTGGGAGCAGTTCTTC,CASSTGWEQFF
TRBJ1-2,.,TRBV11-2,.,TGTGCCAGCAGCCCCCTAAGGGGTCGGACCGGGGGCTACACCTTC,CASSPLRGRTGGYTF
TRBJ1-1,.,TRBV6-5,TRBD1,TGTGCCAGCAGGACCGTCGACAGGGGTGGGAGTGAAGCTTTCTTT,CASRTVDRGGSEAFF
TRBJ1-1,.,TRBV13,.,TGTGCCAGCAGCTTCCCCGACACTACTGAAGCTTTCTTT,CASSFPDTTEAFF
TRBJ1-2,.,TRBV3-1/TRBV3-2,TRBD1,TGTGCCAGCAGCCAAACCGGGACAGGGGAAGGAGGCTACACCTTC,CASSQTGTGEGGYTF
TRBJ2-7,.,TRBV14,.,TGTGCCAGCAGCCAGGGAGGGCAGGGGCACTACGAGCAGTACTTC,CASSQGGQGHYEQYF
TRBJ1-4,few,TRBV7-9,.,TGTGCCAGCAGCTTTCGGGGGGGAGATGAAAAACTGTTTTTT,CASSFRGGDEKLFF
TRBJ1-1,.,TRBV6-6,TRBD1,TGTGCCAGCAGTTACGGACAGGCAGCCACTGAAGCTTTCTTT,CASSYGQAATEAFF
TRBJ1-5,.,TRBV19,.,TGTGCCAGTAGTATAGGGGTGGGGGATCAGCCCCAGCATTTT,CASSIGVGDQPQHF
TRBJ2-7,.,TRBV5-1,.,TGCGCCAGCAGCTTGGACCAGGAGGGGAACGAGCAGTACTTC,CASSLDQEGNEQYF
TRBJ1-1,.,TRBV21-1,.,TGTGCCAGCAGCAAAGACCAGCTTATGAACACTGAAGCTTTCTTT,CASSKDQLMNTEAFF
TRBJ1-1,.,TRBV6-5,.,TGTGCCAGCAGTTACTTGACAGGTGGGGCTGAAGCTTTCTTT,CASSYLTGGAEAFF
TRBJ1-1,.,TRBV20-1,.,TGCAGTGCTAGTTTTAGTCACACTGAAGCTTTCTTT,CSASFSHTEAFF
TRBJ2-1,.,TRBV7-2,.,TGTGCCAGCAGCTTCCAGACAGGAGGAAATGAGCAGTTCTTC,CASSFQTGGNEQFF
TRBJ2-1,.,TRBV19,.,TGTGCCAGTAGTTCCCACCCTGGCAATGAGCAGTTCTTC,CASSSHPGNEQFF
TRBJ2-1,few,TRBV11-2,TRBD1,TGTGCCAGCAGCCCCAATGGACAGGGGAAGGATGAGCAGTTCTTC,CASSPNGQGKDEQFF
TRBJ2-2,.,TRBV5-1,.,TGCGCCAGCAGTGCACGGGGGCTCGGCGGGGAGCTGTTTTTT,CASSARGLGGELFF
TRBJ2-3,.,TRBV6-1,.,TGTGCCAGCAGTGACGGGGGTGGGGATACGCAGTATTTT,CASSDGGGDTQYF
TRBJ1-4,.,TRBV7-3,.,TGTGCCAGCAGCCCCCGCCGGGTGGAAAAACTGTTTTTT,CASSPRRVEKLFF
TRBJ1-2,.,TRBV18,TRBD1,TGTGCCAGCTCAAGACCGGGACAGGAAAACTATGGCTACACCTTC,CASSRPGQENYGYTF
TRBJ1-5,.,TRBV6-2/TRBV6-3,TRBD1,TGTGCCAGCAGTTTTACAGGGGGAGGAAGCAATCAGCCCCAGCATTTT,CASSFTGGGSNQPQHF
TRBJ2-5,.,TRBV15,TRBD2,TGTGCCACCAGCAGAAGACTAGCGGACCAAGAGACCCAGTACTTC,CATSRRLADQETQYF
TRBJ2-3,.,TRBV2,TRBD2,TGTGCCAGCAGTCGGGACGGGGGGGCCTCAGATACGCAGTATTTT,CASSRDGGASDTQYF